This T cell receptor beta chain comes out of a study of blood T cell repertoires in COVID-19. At the level of the study: COVID-19 samples, acute and convalescent, were from the United States, Italy and Spain.

Deletions cut 8 bases from V and 7 bases from J, with 17 bases between. The CDR3 is 14 residues long. Germline V gives CDR1 LNHDA, CDR2 SQIVND (reference sequence). Original processing methods: Reference gene primers were amplified, and this amplification served to estimate nucleated cell counts. TCRdb's table, derived via immunoSEQ multiplex PCR, lists solely in-frame clones and lacks some. That table is the source of V, J and clone size, and D and trimming were worked out from the DNA. In the table there are about 30,000 clones, about 91% of which are singletons. The rearrangement uses TRBV19 and TRBJ1-4; D possibly corresponds to TRBD1 (5 bases). Sample: peripheral blood. The source of this sequence is a man in his fifties with active COVID-19. The CDR3: CASGGRQGGEKLFF. In DNA, the CDR3 is TGTGCCAGTGGTGGGAGGCAGGGAGGTGAAAAACTGTTTTTT.